This TCR beta chain was observed in a study of blood T cells in healthy people across ages. PCR was performed a second time for about 7 to 12 cycles using a sample-barcoded 5' primer and a J-beta primer mix. A single record per CDR3 protein comes from TCRdb applying MiXCR to the 5' RACE reads. The sample has around 1,500,000 distinct CDR3 sequences, around 39% seen once. CDR3 length equals 14 residues. Germline-derived CDR1 and CDR2 are SEHNR and FQNEAQ (reference sequence). The V end was cut by 1 base, the J end by 6 bases, with 12 bases between. The receptor was isolated from a woman aged 18 to 35 in good health. The sequenced sample consisted of blood. The gene calls are TRBV7-9 and TRBJ1-1; unclear D gene. CDR3 loop: CASSLDAGSAEAFF. CDR3 in DNA: TGTGCCAGCAGCTTAGATGCGGGGTCAGCTGAAGCTTTCTTT.